Included here is one T cell receptor (beta chain) sequence, with context. Its antigen is currently unknown. These data belong to a study of cytomegalovirus exposure and HLA in healthy donors. Findings of the study overall: In vitro work confirmed that three CMV-associated chains recognize CMV antigens. One cluster of highly shared sequence variants probably arose as a sequencing artifact.

The V end lost 1 base, the J end lost 4 bases, and 11 bases lay between the germline ends. This CDR3 comprises 14 residues. Germline V lookup: CDR1 SGHRS, CDR2 YFSETQ. Primers: 60 Vbeta forward and 13 Jbeta reverse. Assay used: immunoSEQ multiplex PCR; TCRdb lists only in-frame clones, some missing. The sample includes approximately 95,000 clones, nearly 80% of them seen just once. This chain connects TRBV5-1 to TRBJ1-1; possible D gene TRBD1, 5 bases. This TCR was sampled from a woman in her thirties or forties in good health and CMV-seropositive. The sequencing sample was made of PBMCs. This chain's CDR3 is CASSLKGWSTEAFF. CDR3 nucleotide sequence: TGCGCCAGCAGCTTGAAGGGGTGGAGCACTGAAGCTTTCTTT.